One T cell receptor (beta chain) is described in this entry. Its antigen remains undetermined. Base-call qualities are not available, and no considerably larger clone is one nucleotide away. This sample is part of a study of blood T cell repertoires in COVID-19 (dated by TCRdb to the early 2020s). With respect to the entire study: Samples from collaborators originated in the United States, Italy and Spain and spanned both the acute and convalescent phases of COVID-19. The prospective study material was composed of cDNA or gDNA derived from T cells, B-cell-depleted T cells, or PBMCs. Subjects who had been exposed to COVID-19, were actively infected with it, or had recovered from it provided the deeply sampled blood TCRbeta repertoires that made up the dataset. A freely available public database, intended as a resource for researchers studying the immune response to SARS-CoV-2, is where the repertoires were released. The samples were drawn from the first 160 participants of the ongoing ImmuneRACE study and from 1,254 subjects provided by 6 global collaborators. The sample metadata nearly always contained a de-identified subject ID, COVID-19 status, age in years and sex. Where HLA class I and class II types were available, the types were taken from metadata supplied by the sample provider, not from assay-based typing.

TCRbeta CDR3 regions were amplified from genomic DNA using the immunoSEQ Assay, a bias-controlled multiplex PCR. The study's processing was this. Within the assay, amplification of reference gene primers was used to estimate how many nucleated cells each sample contained. To quantify the absolute abundance of each unique TCRbeta CDR3 rearrangement, sequence reads were collapsed and filtered. For each sample, productive Simpson clonality was calculated by taking the square root of Simpson's diversity index across productive rearrangements. The table was pulled from immuneACCESS by TCRdb, which kept in-frame rearrangements only. Such tables lose some clones; where checked, under half of the loss comes from unresolved V genes, and the rest has no known cause. V and J calls and clone size are as listed in that table; D and trimming were resolved from the DNA. The table for this sample lists under 200,000 clones; about 87% of them were counted only once. 2.5% of the sample comes from the top ten.

Collaborating institutions collected whole blood in K2EDTA tubes following their own protocols. For TCRbeta analysis, collaborators shipped samples in one of three forms: frozen whole blood, isolated PBMCs, or DNA extracted from either of those sample types. Findings and caveats that apply to the study as a whole: Clinical and demographic metadata were provided uncurated, with the amount varying by source and participant.

The sequence was collected from a man in his forties with active or convalescent COVID-19. Specimen: peripheral blood.

The CDR3 loop reads CASSPYRMADTQYF. The nucleotides read TGTGCCAGCAGTCCGTACAGGATGGCAGATACGCAGTATTTT. The chain is encoded by TRBV2 joined to TRBJ2-3; TRBD1 is a weak D gene call, 5 bases matching. Reading the germline V gene gives CDR1 SNHLY and CDR2 FYNNEI. Inclusive of the bounding cysteine and phenylalanine, the CDR3 is 14 residues long. Kept here is only the CDR3 DNA, which spans 42 bases and is read in frame from base 1. Relative to germline, V is 5 bases shorter and J is 4 bases shorter, with 13 bases between their ends. The CDR3 plus the reference TRBV2 and TRBJ2-3 genes for the other parts give the full variable domain: EPEVTQTPSHQVTQMGQEVILRCVPISNHLYFYWYRQILGQKVEFLVSFYNNEISEKSEIFDDQFSVERPDGSNFTLKIRSTKLEDSAMYFCASSPYRMADTQYFGPGTRLTVL.